Below are 12 T cell receptor beta chains sequenced from a single sample in a study of ipilimumab plus nivolumab after autologous stem cell transplantation. Assay: immunoSEQ multiplex PCR; the TCRdb copy retains only in-frame clones and omits some. The data hold about 40,000 clones, with 80% to 95% observed a single time. Source: PBMCs, taken in a trial of ipilimumab plus nivolumab as post-transplant consolidation. These receptor sequences come from a male donor with multiple myeloma.

This chain connects TRBV18 to TRBJ2-3, with TRBD2 matching 9 bases. CDR3 length: 14 residues. CDR1 and CDR2 (germline): KGHSH, LQKENI. Trimming at V came to 1 base and at J to 4 bases, leaving 0 bases not matched to a gene. The CDR3 coding sequence is TGTGCCAGCTCACCACGACTAGCGGCAGATACGCAGTATTTT. Translated: CASSPRLAADTQYF. The entire variable domain, with the rest obtained from reference TRBV18 and TRBJ2-3, is as follows: NAGVMQNPRHLVRRRGQEARLRCSPMKGHSHVYWYRQLPEEGLKFMVYLQKENIIDESGMPKERFSAEFPKEGPSILRIQQVVRGDSAAYFCASSPRLAADTQYFGPGTRLTVL.

This clone was observed once. This chain joins TRBV19 and TRBJ2-3; the match to TRBD1 covers 8 bases. Looked up from germline, CDR1 is LNHDA and CDR2 is SQIVND (reference sequence). The CDR3 length is 14 residues. Trimming removed 5 bases from V and 4 bases from J; junction bases left unmatched: 5. DNA for the CDR3: TGTGCCAGTAGTCTACAGGGGGGTGCAGATACGCAGTATTTT. It encodes CASSLQGGADTQYF.

The rearrangement uses TRBV5-5 and TRBJ1-3, with 9 bases lining up with TRBD1. This CDR3 is 15 amino acids long. J lost 9 bases, V lost 2 bases, and 9 bases had no gene match. CDR1 is SGHKS, CDR2 YYEKEE, per germline (reference sequence). Written as DNA, the CDR3 is TGTGCCAGCAGCTTCCGGGACAGGGATCGGGGCACCATATATTTT. Encoded protein: CASSFRDRDRGTIYF.

The CDR3 DNA reads as TGTGCCAGCAGCTTGATACCAGGGTGGAACGAGCAGTACTTC. It specifies CASSLIPGWNEQYF. The chain is built from TRBV7-9 and TRBJ2-7; D may be TRBD1 (5 bases). This CDR3 has 14 amino acids. V lost 3 bases and J lost 5, with 14 bases in between. CDR1 and CDR2 (germline): SEHNR, FQNEAQ (reference sequence).

J is TRBJ1-2 and V is TRBV5-6; 12 bases agree with TRBD1. The CDR3 sequence is 16 residues long. V gave up 2 bases and J gave up 6 bases; unmatched junction bases: 8. CDR1 and CDR2 from the germline V gene are SGHDT and YYEEEE. The CDR3 region is CASSLGPGTGGNGYTF. CDR3 DNA sequence: TGTGCCAGCAGCTTAGGCCCCGGGACAGGGGGCAATGGCTACACCTTC.

This rearrangement joins TRBV4-3 to TRBJ1-2; D uncertain. CDR3 size: 14 residues. V was pared by 1 base and J by 4 bases, with 10 bases between. Germline V lookup: CDR1 LGHNA, CDR2 YSLEER. In DNA, the CDR3 is TGCGCCAGCAGCCAAGGTCGGCAGTTCTATGGCTACACCTTC. Its translation: CASSQGRQFYGYTF.

The V and J genes are TRBV7-8 and TRBJ1-1, with D unresolved. V was shortened by 3 bases and J by 1 base, with 9 bases between the two germline ends. The germline V gene encodes CDR1 SGHVS and CDR2 FQNEAQ. The CDR3 spans 14 residues. CDR3: CASSLREGNTEAFF. The CDR3 DNA reads as TGTGCCAGCAGCTTGCGGGAAGGGAACACTGAAGCTTTCTTT.

The chain recombines TRBV7-2 with TRBJ1-3, with 7 bases that match TRBD1. Germline assignment: CDR1 SGHTA and CDR2 FQGNSA. J was trimmed by 1 base and V by 4 bases; bases with no gene match: 4. The CDR3 is 15 amino acids. The CDR3 sequence: CASSSGQASGNTIYF. DNA of the CDR3: TGTGCCAGCAGCTCTGGACAGGCTTCTGGAAACACCATATATTTT.

The gene calls are TRBV5-4 and TRBJ2-1; 16 positions agree with TRBD2. The CDR3 covers 19 residues. Per the germline V gene, CDR1 is SGHNT and CDR2 is YYREEE (reference sequence). V lost 0 bases, J lost 0 bases, and 3 bases stayed unmatched. The CDR3 bases are TGTGCCAGCAGCTTGGTGGGACTAGCGGGAGGGAGCTCCTACAATGAGCAGTTCTTC. Translating it yields CASSLVGLAGGSSYNEQFF.

The J gene is TRBJ2-2, the V gene TRBV19; possibly TRBD2 for D (5 bases). Germline CDR1 LNHDA, CDR2 SQIVND (reference sequence). The V end was cut by 3 bases, the J end by 2 bases, with 7 bases between. CDR3 length equals 14 residues. The CDR3 reads CASSIGINTGELFF. The DNA of the CDR3 is TGTGCCAGTAGTATCGGGATAAACACCGGGGAGCTGTTTTTT.

The chain combines TRBV25-1 with TRBJ2-7; TRBD2 agrees at 13 bases. The germline V gene has CDR1 MGHDK and CDR2 SYGVNS. The CDR3 has 13 residues. V lost 6 bases, J lost 6 bases, and 2 bases stayed unmatched. The CDR3 loop is CASRLAGGSEQYF. The DNA of the CDR3 is TGTGCCAGCAGACTAGCGGGAGGGAGCGAGCAGTACTTC.

This rearrangement joins TRBV29-1 to TRBJ2-2, with TRBD2 identical over 8 bases. The length of the CDR3 is 15 residues. J gave up 0 bases and V 5 bases, and 5 bases lay outside the gene matches. Germline lookup yields CDR1 SQVTM and CDR2 ANQGSEA. This chain's CDR3 is CSVSGLAANTGELFF. The CDR3 DNA is TGCAGCGTTTCCGGACTAGCAGCGAACACCGGGGAGCTGTTTTTT.